Sequencing of this T cell receptor (beta chain) was carried out in a study of blood T cells in healthy people across ages. Study-wide findings and caveats: The study regarded diversity estimates from one million T cells as underestimates. Per million T cells, TCR beta diversity dropped roughly linearly as age increased.

This clonotype was picked up a small number of times. What it binds is not known. With 0 bases removed from V and 9 bases from J, the gap between germline ends came to 8 bases. Looked up from germline, CDR1 is SGHRS and CDR2 is YFSETQ. The CDR3 consists of 12 residues. Combining a sample-barcoded 5' primer with a J-beta primer mix, a second PCR ran for about 7 to 12 cycles. TCRdb ran MiXCR on the 5' RACE reads and lists one entry per CDR3 protein. There are approximately 850,000 distinct CDR3 sequences in the sample; more than 45% occur only once, and approximately 20% lies in the top ten. Sequenced input: blood. The chain employs TRBV5-1 and TRBJ2-3; no firm D call. The clonotype comes from a man between 25 and 39 years old in good health. In nucleotides, the CDR3 is TGCGCCAGCAGCTTGGACTCCTTAACGCAGTATTTT. Translating gives CASSLDSLTQYF.